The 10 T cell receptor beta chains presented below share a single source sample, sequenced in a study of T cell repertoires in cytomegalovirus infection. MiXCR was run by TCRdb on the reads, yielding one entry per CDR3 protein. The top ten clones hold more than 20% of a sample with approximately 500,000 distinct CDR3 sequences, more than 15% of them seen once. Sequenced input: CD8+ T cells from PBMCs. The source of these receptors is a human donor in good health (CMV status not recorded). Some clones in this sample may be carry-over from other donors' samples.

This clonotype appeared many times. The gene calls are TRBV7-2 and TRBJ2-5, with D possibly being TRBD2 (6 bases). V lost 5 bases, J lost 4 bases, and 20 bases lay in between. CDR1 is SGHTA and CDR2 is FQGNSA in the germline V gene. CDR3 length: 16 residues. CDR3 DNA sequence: TGTGCCAGCAGCCCCTCCCGTGGGGGGATAGGAGAGACCCAGTACTTC. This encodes CASSPSRGGIGETQYF.

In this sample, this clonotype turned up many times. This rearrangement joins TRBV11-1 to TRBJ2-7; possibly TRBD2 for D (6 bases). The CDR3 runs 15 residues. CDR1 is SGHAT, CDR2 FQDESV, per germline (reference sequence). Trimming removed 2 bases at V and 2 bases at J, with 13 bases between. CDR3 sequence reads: CASSLRRLEAYEQYF. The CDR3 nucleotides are TGTGCCAGCAGCTTAAGGAGACTAGAGGCCTACGAGCAGTACTTC. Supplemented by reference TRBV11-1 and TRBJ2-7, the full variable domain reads EAEVAQSPRYKITEKSQAVAFWCDPISGHATLYWYRQILGQGPELLVQFQDESVVDDSQLPKDRFSAERLKGVDSTLKIQPAELGDSAMYLCASSLRRLEAYEQYFGPGTRLTVT.

CDR3 nucleotide sequence: TGTGCCAGCAGCTTGAGCCTAGTACACGAGCAGTACTTC. This codes for CASSLSLVHEQYF. The chain employs TRBV5-4 and TRBJ2-7; D unresolved. The CDR3 spans 13 residues. CDR1 SGHNT and CDR2 YYREEE come from the germline V gene (reference sequence). Trimming left V 1 base short and J 5 bases short, with 10 bases between.

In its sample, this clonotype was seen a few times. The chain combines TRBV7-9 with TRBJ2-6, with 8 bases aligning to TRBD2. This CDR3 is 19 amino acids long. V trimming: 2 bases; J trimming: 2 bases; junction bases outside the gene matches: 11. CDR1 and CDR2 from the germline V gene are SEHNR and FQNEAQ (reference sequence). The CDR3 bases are TGTGCCAGCAGCTTATTTCTCGGGACTAGGAATCCTGGGGCCAACGTCCTGACTTTC. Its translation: CASSLFLGTRNPGANVLTF.

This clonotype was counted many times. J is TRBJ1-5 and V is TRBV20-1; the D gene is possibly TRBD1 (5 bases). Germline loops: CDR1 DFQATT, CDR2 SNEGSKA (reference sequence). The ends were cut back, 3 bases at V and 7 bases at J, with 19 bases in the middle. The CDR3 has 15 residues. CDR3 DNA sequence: TGCAGTGCTAGGGACCGGGACCATAGACAACAGCCCCAGCATTTT. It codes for CSARDRDHRQQPQHF.

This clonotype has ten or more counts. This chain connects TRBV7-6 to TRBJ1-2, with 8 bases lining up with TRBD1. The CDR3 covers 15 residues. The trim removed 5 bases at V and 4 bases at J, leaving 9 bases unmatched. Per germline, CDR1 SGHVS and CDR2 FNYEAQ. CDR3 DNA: TGTGCCAGCAGCCCAAGGACAGGGCCAAGCTATGGCTACACCTTC. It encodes CASSPRTGPSYGYTF.

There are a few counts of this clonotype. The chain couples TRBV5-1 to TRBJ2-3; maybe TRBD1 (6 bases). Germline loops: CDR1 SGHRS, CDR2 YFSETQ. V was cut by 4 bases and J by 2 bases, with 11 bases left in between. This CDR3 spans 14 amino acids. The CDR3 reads CASSKTGFTDTQYF. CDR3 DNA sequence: TGCGCCAGCAGCAAGACAGGTTTCACAGATACGCAGTATTTT.

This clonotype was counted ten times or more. CDR3 nucleotide sequence: TGTGCCAGCAGGCCCGGACAGCGCTACACAGATACGCAGTATTTT. Translation gives CASRPGQRYTDTQYF. The chain links TRBV7-2 to TRBJ2-3, with a possible D match to TRBD1 (6 bases). There are 15 residues in the CDR3. Trimming cost V 6 bases and J 2 bases, with 15 bases left between them. Germline loops: CDR1 SGHTA, CDR2 FQGNSA. Complete variable domain (other parts from reference TRBV7-2 and TRBJ2-3): GAGVSQSPSNKVTEKGKDVELRCDPISGHTALYWYRQSLGQGLEFLIYFQGNSAPDKSGLPSDRFSAERTGGSVSTLTIQRTQQEDSAVYLCASRPGQRYTDTQYFGPGTRLTVL.

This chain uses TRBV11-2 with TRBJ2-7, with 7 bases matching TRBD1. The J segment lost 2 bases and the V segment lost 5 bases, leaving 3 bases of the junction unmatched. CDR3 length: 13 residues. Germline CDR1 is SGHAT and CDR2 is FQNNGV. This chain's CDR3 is CASSRQGPYEQYF. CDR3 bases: TGTGCCAGCAGCCGACAGGGTCCCTACGAGCAGTACTTC.

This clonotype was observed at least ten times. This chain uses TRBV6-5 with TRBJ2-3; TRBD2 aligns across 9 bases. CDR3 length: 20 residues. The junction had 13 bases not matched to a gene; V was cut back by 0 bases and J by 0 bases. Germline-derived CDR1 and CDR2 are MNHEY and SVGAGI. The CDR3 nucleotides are TGTGCCAGCAGTTACTCCGGGGAAGTTAGCGGGGGACCTAGCACAGATACGCAGTATTTT. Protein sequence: CASSYSGEVSGGPSTDTQYF.